This T cell receptor (beta chain) was obtained from a study of shared clonotypes between healthy human individuals. On the study more broadly: CD4 naive and CD4 memory each took three plates per donor, while CD8 naive took two and CD8 memory one.

CD4+ cell separation produced CD45RA+ naive and CD45RA-negative memory subsets. Replicate PCRs run on sorted subsets employed approximately 200 ng DNA, 25,000 to 35,000 T cell genomes. Study processing details: Quality scores were absent from the junction-only immunoSEQ sequences, so filtering differed. TCRdb keeps only in-frame clones here, not all; method: immunoSEQ multiplex PCR. The V and J calls and clone size are taken from that table; D and trimming were inferred from the DNA. The profile shows about 2,500,000 clones, around 94% of them singletons. V gave up 2 bases and J gave up 8 bases, with 13 bases separating them. Germline V CDR1 and CDR2: MNHNS, SASEGT. The CDR3 runs to 14 residues.

The V gene is TRBV6-1, the J gene TRBJ1-3; tentative D call: TRBD1 (5 bases). This sequence was found in a man between 18 and 35 years old in good health. Sequenced input: naive CD4+ T cells sorted from blood. Subset in this sample: CD45RA+ positively selected. The CDR3 protein is CASSEIGAWDTIYF. The CDR3 nucleotides read TGTGCCAGCAGTGAAATAGGGGCGTGGGACACCATATATTTT.